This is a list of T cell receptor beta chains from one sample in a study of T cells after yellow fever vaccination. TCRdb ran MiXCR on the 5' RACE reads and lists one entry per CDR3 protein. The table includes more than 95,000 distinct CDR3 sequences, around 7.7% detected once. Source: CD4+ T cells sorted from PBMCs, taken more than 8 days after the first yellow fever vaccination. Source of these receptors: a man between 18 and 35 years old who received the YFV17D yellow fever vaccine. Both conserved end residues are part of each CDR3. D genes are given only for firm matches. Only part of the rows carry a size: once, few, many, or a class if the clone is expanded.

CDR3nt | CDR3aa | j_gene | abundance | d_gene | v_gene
TGTGCCAGCAGCGGAGGTGGTTCTGGGGCCAACGTCCTGACTTTC | CASSGGGSGANVLTF | TRBJ2-6 | many | NA | TRBV9
TGTGCCAGCAGCTTGGTTAGAGAGACCCAGTACTTC | CASSLVRETQYF | TRBJ2-5 | many | NA | TRBV11-2
TGTGCCAGCAGCCCCCCGGAAGGGAAGGTTTATGGCTACACCTTC | CASSPPEGKVYGYTF | TRBJ1-2 | many | NA | TRBV4-2
TGTGCCAGCATGCGGGAAACGGATAATTCACCCCTCCACTTT | CASMRETDNSPLHF | TRBJ1-6 | many | NA | TRBV6-5
TGTGCCAGCAGCACCCGGGACAGGGGGGATGGCTACACCTTC | CASSTRDRGDGYTF | TRBJ1-2 | many | NA | TRBV21-1
TGTGCCAGCAGCCTACAGTTCGGGCAGGGGGCTGGCTACACCTTC | CASSLQFGQGAGYTF | TRBJ1-2 | many | TRBD1 | TRBV7-2
TGTGCCAGCAGCCAAGGGGGAAAAGAAAAACTGTTTTTT | CASSQGGKEKLFF | TRBJ1-4 | NA | NA | TRBV4-2
TGTGCCAGCAGTTACGTCGGGGCGGCGGGCTATGGCTACACCTTC | CASSYVGAAGYGYTF | TRBJ1-2 | many | NA | TRBV6-5
TGCGCCAGCAGCTTCGGGGCAGCGGAGCATGGCTACACCTTC | CASSFGAAEHGYTF | TRBJ1-2 | many | NA | TRBV5-1
TGTGCCAGCAGCTTTGACCCTCGGGAGACCCAGTACTTC | CASSFDPRETQYF | TRBJ2-5 | many | NA | TRBV7-2
TGTGCCAGCAGCTTGGTGACAGGGGGCGTTGAGACCCAGTACTTC | CASSLVTGGVETQYF | TRBJ2-5 | many | TRBD1 | TRBV7-9
TGCGCCAGCAGCCAAGCGCCGGCAGGGGGGGACACAGATACGCAGTATTTT | CASSQAPAGGDTDTQYF | TRBJ2-3 | many | NA | TRBV4-1
TGCGCCAGCAGCCAAGACGCCGGGAGGCAGTACTTC | CASSQDAGRQYF | TRBJ2-7 | many | NA | TRBV4-3
TGTGCCAGCAGGCTCCGAGGGGAAGAGACCCAGTACTTC | CASRLRGEETQYF | TRBJ2-5 | many | NA | TRBV3-1
TGTGCCAGCAGTTTTTCTGTGGCCGTACTATCCTACGAGCAGTACTTC | CASSFSVAVLSYEQYF | TRBJ2-7 | many | NA | TRBV28
TGCGCCAGCAGCCTGGGGGGGGCCGCTAGCACAGATACGCAGTATTTT | CASSLGGAASTDTQYF | TRBJ2-3 | many | NA | TRBV4-3
TGTGCCAGCAGCTTATCTCCCGAAGAGACCCAGTACTTC | CASSLSPEETQYF | TRBJ2-5 | few | NA | TRBV11-2
TGTGCCAGCAGTTACACAGGGGGGGTCTACAATGAGCAGTTCTTC | CASSYTGGVYNEQFF | TRBJ2-1 | many | NA | TRBV6-5
TGTGCTAGCAGCTTAGTATACACCGGGGAGCTGTTTTTT | CASSLVYTGELFF | TRBJ2-2 | many | NA | TRBV7-7
TGTGCCAGCAGTCACCCGGGACTAGCGGGGGGTCGAATCAGCACAGATACGCAGTATTTT | CASSHPGLAGGRISTDTQYF | TRBJ2-3 | many | TRBD2 | TRBV2
TGTGCCAGCAGCTTAGGTACTAACCAAGAGACCCAGTACTTC | CASSLGTNQETQYF | TRBJ2-5 | many | NA | TRBV7-6
TGCGCCAGCAGCTTCGGACGGACAGAAGAGACCCAGTACTTC | CASSFGRTEETQYF | TRBJ2-5 | many | NA | TRBV5-1
TGTGCCAGCAGTTCGTCCCTAGGTGGGCAGTTCTTC | CASSSSLGGQFF | TRBJ2-1 | many | NA | TRBV27
TGCGCCAGCAGCCTCCGCGGGGCTTGGGACGAGCAGTACTTC | CASSLRGAWDEQYF | TRBJ2-7 | NA | NA | TRBV5-1
TGTGCCAGCAGCCACGACCAGTACTCCCAAGAGACCCAGTACTTC | CASSHDQYSQETQYF | TRBJ2-5 | NA | NA | TRBV4-2
TGCGCCAGCAGTCGGCGGGCCGACGGGGAGCTGTTTTTT | CASSRRADGELFF | TRBJ2-2 | many | NA | TRBV10-2
TGTGCCAGCAGCAGCCGGCCCGAGTATGGCTACACCTTC | CASSSRPEYGYTF | TRBJ1-2 | many | NA | TRBV7-2
TGTGCCAGCAGGGCTAACAGGGAGACCCAGTACTTC | CASRANRETQYF | TRBJ2-5 | few | NA | TRBV2
TGTGCCAGCAGCGTAAAGGGGGCCCATGAGCAGTTCTTC | CASSVKGAHEQFF | TRBJ2-1 | few | TRBD1 | TRBV9
TGCGCCAGCAGCCAAGAGTACCCCCTGAGGGCTGAAGCTTTCTTT | CASSQEYPLRAEAFF | TRBJ1-1 | many | NA | TRBV4-3
TGCGCCAGCAGTAAGGACAGGGGTACAGTATCGCTCCACTTT | CASSKDRGTVSLHF | TRBJ1-6 | many | TRBD1 | TRBV5-1
TGTGCCAGCAGCACAGATGCGGGGGGGCTCCAGCATTTT | CASSTDAGGLQHF | TRBJ1-5 | many | NA | TRBV28
TGCAGTGCCCAGACTAGCGGGGGACAAGAGACCCAGTACTTC | CSAQTSGGQETQYF | TRBJ2-5 | many | TRBD2 | TRBV20-1
TGTGCCAGCTCACAGGGAATGAACACTGAAGCTTTCTTT | CASSQGMNTEAFF | TRBJ1-1 | many | NA | TRBV18
TGTGCCATCAGTGTTGGAATAGGGACAGGGGCCTACGAGCAGTACTTC | CAISVGIGTGAYEQYF | TRBJ2-7 | many | TRBD1 | TRBV10-3
TGTGCCAGCAGCTTAACGCGGGGCGGCGGGGAGCTGTTTTTT | CASSLTRGGGELFF | TRBJ2-2 | NA | NA | TRBV7-3
TGTGCCAGCAGTCTGCGTGGGAGTCAGCCCCAGCATTTT | CASSLRGSQPQHF | TRBJ1-5 | NA | NA | TRBV28
TGTGCCAGCAGCTTAGAAGGTTGGGGACAGGGAAGGGAAAAACTGTTTTTT | CASSLEGWGQGREKLFF | TRBJ1-4 | many | TRBD1 | TRBV11-2
TGCAGTGCCCTGGACAGCTCTGGAAACACCATATATTTT | CSALDSSGNTIYF | TRBJ1-3 | many | NA | TRBV20-1
TGTGCCATCAGTTGGTCGGAGAACACTGAAGCTTTCTTT | CAISWSENTEAFF | TRBJ1-1 | NA | NA | TRBV10-3
TGCAGTGCTAGTTTTAGGGGACGAAGCAATCAGCCCCAGCATTTT | CSASFRGRSNQPQHF | TRBJ1-5 | many | NA | TRBV20-1
TGTGCCAGCAGCCAAGGCGGGGCGGGAGACATTCAGTACTTC | CASSQGGAGDIQYF | TRBJ2-4 | many | TRBD2 | TRBV4-2
TGTGCCAGCAGCAGGGGACAGGGGGCTTATTATGGCTACACCTTC | CASSRGQGAYYGYTF | TRBJ1-2 | many | TRBD1 | TRBV7-9
TGTGCCAGCAGCGCCCCGGGACAGCGGCAATATGGCTACACCTTC | CASSAPGQRQYGYTF | TRBJ1-2 | many | TRBD1 | TRBV7-2
TGTGCCAGCAGCTTAGGGAATAGCGGGGGGGAAGAGACCCAGTACTTC | CASSLGNSGGEETQYF | TRBJ2-5 | many | TRBD2 | TRBV7-2